This T cell receptor beta chain was documented in a study of CD4+ T cells in melanoma. Assay used: immunoSEQ multiplex PCR; TCRdb lists only in-frame clones, some missing. The repertoire has about 20,000 clones, roughly four fifths of them found once; the top ten carry approximately 5%. The germline V gene has CDR1 KGHSH and CDR2 LQKENI. Trimming left V 6 bases short and J 4 bases short, with 18 bases between. The CDR3 is 15 residues long. This TCR was sampled from a human donor with melanoma. The chain combines TRBV18 with TRBJ1-1, with D possibly TRBD1 on 6 matching bases. The sequenced sample consisted of cells from a culture (not recorded whether cultured in vitro). CDR3 bases: TGTGCCAGCTCCCAAGGGCGTGCACAGGGCACTGAAGCTTTCTTT. Protein sequence: CASSQGRAQGTEAFF.